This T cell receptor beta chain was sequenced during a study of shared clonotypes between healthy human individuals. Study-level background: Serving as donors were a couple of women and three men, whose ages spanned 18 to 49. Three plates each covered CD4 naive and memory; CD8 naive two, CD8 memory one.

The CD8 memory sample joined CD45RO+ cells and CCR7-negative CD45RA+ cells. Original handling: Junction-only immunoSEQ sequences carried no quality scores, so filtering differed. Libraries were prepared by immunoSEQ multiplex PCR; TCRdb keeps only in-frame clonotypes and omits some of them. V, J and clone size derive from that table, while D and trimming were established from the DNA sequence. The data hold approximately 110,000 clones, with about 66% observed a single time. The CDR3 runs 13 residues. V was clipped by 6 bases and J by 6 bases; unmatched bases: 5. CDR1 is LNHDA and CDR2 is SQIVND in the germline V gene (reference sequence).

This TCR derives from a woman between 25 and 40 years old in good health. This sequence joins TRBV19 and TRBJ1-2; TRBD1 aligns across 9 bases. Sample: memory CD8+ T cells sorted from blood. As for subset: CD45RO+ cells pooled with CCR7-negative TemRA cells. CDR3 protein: CASRAGTGHGYTF. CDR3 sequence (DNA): TGTGCCAGTAGAGCCGGGACAGGGCATGGCTACACCTTC.